This paragraph covers one T cell receptor (beta chain) sequence. The sample comes from a study of cytomegalovirus exposure and HLA in healthy donors. Germline V gene lookup returns CDR1 SGHAT and CDR2 FQNNGV. The V and J ends lost 3 bases and 5 bases respectively, with 12 bases between them. The CDR3 runs to 14 residues. Profiling relied on immunoSEQ multiplex PCR, and the TCRdb table lists in-frame clones only, not all of them. The table has approximately 71,000 clones, approximately 94% seen once. This chain uses TRBV11-2 with TRBJ2-3; tentatively, D is TRBD2 (5 bases). The sequence was collected from a woman between 18 and 29 years old in good health and CMV-seronegative. Sequencing was carried out using PBMCs. The CDR3 nucleotides read TGTGCCAGCAGCTTCTTACTAGATGTAGATACGCAGTATTTT. It is translated as CASSFLLDVDTQYF.